Each of the 11 T cell receptor beta chains below was sequenced from the same sample in a study of radiation and T cells in renal cell carcinoma. Time point: baseline pretreatment blood. Treatment described: 15 Gy SBRT to primary tumor, nephrectomy 4 weeks later. Libraries were prepared by immunoSEQ multiplex PCR; TCRdb keeps only in-frame clonotypes and omits some of them. The sample yields 150,000 or so clones, roughly 84% seen once. The material was blood, obtained from a patient whose treatment included radiotherapy and nephrectomy. These receptors all stem from a woman aged 50 to 65 with renal cell carcinoma.

This clone appeared once. The chain is built from TRBV7-9 and TRBJ1-2; a weak D match, TRBD1 (5 bases). Trimming pared 5 bases from V and 3 bases from J, leaving 16 bases between. This CDR3 comprises 15 residues. CDR1 and CDR2 from the germline V gene are SEHNR and FQNEAQ (reference sequence). CDR3 nucleotide sequence: TGTGCCAGCAGCACGGGACGGCACCTAGACTATGGCTACACCTTC. This codes for CASSTGRHLDYGYTF.

The chain couples TRBV7-8 to TRBJ2-7, with TRBD1 as a possible D gene (5 bases). Looked up from germline, CDR1 is SGHVS and CDR2 is FQNEAQ. V was shortened by 2 bases and J by 6 bases, with 11 bases between the two germline ends. The CDR3 contains 13 residues. The CDR3 reads CASSLFQGSEQYF. The DNA for the CDR3 is TGTGCCAGCAGCTTATTCCAGGGTAGCGAGCAGTACTTC.

The V call is TRBV6-1, the J call TRBJ2-3; D is perhaps TRBD2 (5 bases). This CDR3 comprises 13 residues. CDR1 and CDR2 from the germline V gene are MNHNS and SASEGT. V gave up 7 bases and J gave up 2 bases, with 10 bases separating them. This CDR3 is CASTGWPTDTQYF. The CDR3 nucleotides read TGTGCCAGCACGGGATGGCCCACAGATACGCAGTATTTT.

This clone came up a few times. The chain recombines TRBV10-3 with TRBJ1-5, with 7 bases matching TRBD1. This CDR3 is 15 amino acids long. In germline, CDR1 is ENHRY, CDR2 SYGVKD. After removal of 6 bases from V and 6 bases from J, the junction contained 11 bases not matched to a gene. The CDR3 loop is CAISSTGQSVQPQHF. Written as DNA, the CDR3 is TGTGCCATCAGCTCGACAGGGCAGAGTGTTCAGCCCCAGCATTTT.

This chain uses TRBV15 with TRBJ2-4, with 7 bases identical to TRBD2. Looked up from germline, CDR1 is LNHNV and CDR2 is YYDKDF (reference sequence). Trimming took 0 bases from V and 7 from J; bases not matched to a gene: 12. The CDR3 totals 17 residues. CDR3 nucleotides: TGTGCCACCAGCAGAGATGGGAGGGCAGGGCGACGGAACATTCAGTACTTC. It specifies CATSRDGRAGRRNIQYF.

This chain links TRBV5-1 with TRBJ1-4; D may be TRBD1 (5 bases). CDR1 is SGHRS, CDR2 YFSETQ, per germline. There are 15 residues in the CDR3. V dropped 0 bases and J dropped 6 bases, with 12 bases sitting between them. CDR3 sequence reads: CASSLDQGWDEKLFF. CDR3 DNA sequence: TGCGCCAGCAGCTTGGATCAGGGTTGGGATGAAAAACTGTTTTTT.

Worth noting for this clone: At one end the junction does not follow the germline gene, possibly because of a read error. The J gene is TRBJ2-5, the V gene TRBV25-1; 10 bases agree with TRBD1. CDR1 and CDR2 from the germline V gene are MGHDK and SYGVNS. The CDR3 totals 15 residues. The CDR3 reads CASGELDRGRETQYF. CDR3 bases: TGTGCCAGCGGTGAACTCGACAGGGGGCGAGAGACCCAGTACTTC.

The chain is built from TRBV6-1 and TRBJ2-7; weak D call: TRBD2 (5 bases). The CDR3 spans 14 residues. V was clipped by 6 bases and J by 5 bases, with 17 bases between them. Germline loops: CDR1 MNHNS, CDR2 SASEGT. As DNA, the CDR3 is TGTGCCAGCAGGGACCGGGGTACGAATAACGAGCAGTACTTC. As protein: CASRDRGTNNEQYF.

V is TRBV11-3 and J is TRBJ2-1, with 9 nucleotides matching TRBD2. The trim removed 5 bases at V and 5 bases at J, leaving 13 bases unmatched. Germline assignment: CDR1 SGHNT and CDR2 YENEEA. The CDR3 totals 17 residues. CDR3 in amino acids: CASSRRTGAGGNNEQFF. The CDR3 DNA is TGTGCCAGCAGCCGGAGAACGGGAGCGGGGGGAAACAATGAGCAGTTCTTC. Looking up the rest from reference TRBV11-3 and TRBJ2-1 gives the full variable domain: EAGVVQSPRYKIIEKKQPVAFWCNPISGHNTLYWYLQNLGQGPELLIRYENEEAVDDSQLPKDRFSAERLKGVDSTLKIQPAELGDSAVYLCASSRRTGAGGNNEQFFGPGTRLTVL.

The CDR3 is CSVRDRRYTEAFF. For the CDR3, the DNA is TGCAGCGTGAGGGACAGGCGATACACTGAAGCTTTCTTT. The chain uses TRBV29-1 and TRBJ1-1; 8 nucleotides agree with TRBD1. The germline CDR1 and CDR2 sequences are SQVTM and ANQGSEA. The CDR3 extends over 13 amino acids. With 6 bases clipped from V and 3 bases from J, the junction kept 6 bases outside the gene matches.

The rearrangement joins TRBV6-1 to TRBJ2-1; 11 nucleotides match TRBD2. Germline V lookup: CDR1 MNHNS, CDR2 SASEGT. With V trimmed by 3 bases and J by 8 bases, 6 bases remained unmatched. This CDR3 region has 15 residues. CDR3 region: CASSDIAGGPHEQFF. CDR3 DNA: TGTGCCAGCAGTGATATAGCGGGGGGGCCCCATGAGCAGTTCTTC.